This TCR beta chain was retrieved from a study of blood T cell repertoires in COVID-19. Losses at the gene ends were 2 bases for V and 6 bases for J; bases not matched to a gene: 7. The CDR3 is 14 residues long. Per the germline V gene, CDR1 is MNHEY and CDR2 is SVGAGI. Some clones are missing from TCRdb's copy, which holds only in-frame ones; the method was immunoSEQ multiplex PCR. Here the sample spans about 130,000 clones, roughly 90% being singletons. The chain has TRBV6-5 and TRBJ2-7, with 7 bases that match TRBD1. The source of this sequence is a man aged 45 to 65 with active COVID-19. Sequenced sample: peripheral blood. The CDR3, as DNA: TGTGCCAGCAGTTACGACAGGGTATCCCTCGAGCAGTACTTC. Translating gives CASSYDRVSLEQYF.